A single sample is the source of the 28 T cell receptor beta chains below, sequenced in a study of blood T cell repertoires in COVID-19. TCRdb's table, derived via immunoSEQ multiplex PCR, lists solely in-frame clones and lacks some. The sample holds 60,000 to 95,000 clones, 90% to 95% seen once. The sample was peripheral blood. The receptors derive from a human donor in a cohort sampled during active COVID-19.

The V gene is TRBV4-3, the J gene TRBJ2-2; D is perhaps TRBD1 (6 bases). The CDR3 is 15 residues long. Trimming took off 3 bases at V and 3 bases at J, with 11 bases between the two ends. CDR1 is LGHNA and CDR2 is YSLEER in the germline V gene. The CDR3, as DNA: TGCGCCAGCAGCCACCGGGACACCTACACCGGGGAGCTGTTTTTT. It codes for CASSHRDTYTGELFF.

CDR3 bases: TGTGCCAGCAACGACAGGGCCGGGGAGCTGTTTTTT. Amino acid sequence: CASNDRAGELFF. The chain recombines TRBV19 with TRBJ2-2, with TRBD1 identical over 7 bases. The trim removed 9 bases at V and 6 bases at J, leaving 4 bases unmatched. The CDR3 extends over 12 amino acids. In germline, CDR1 is LNHDA, CDR2 SQIVND (reference sequence).

The chain employs TRBV11-3 and TRBJ2-2; possibly TRBD1 for D (5 bases). Germline CDR1 reads SGHNT; CDR2 reads YENEEA. The CDR3 is 16 amino acids. Trimming removed 4 bases from V and 1 base from J, with 13 bases in between. The CDR3 DNA sequence: TGTGCCAGCAGCTACCGCCGTACAGGGAACACCGGGGAGCTGTTTTTT. As protein: CASSYRRTGNTGELFF.

The count of this clone is one. V and J are TRBV19 and TRBJ2-1; D may be TRBD2 (7 bases). The CDR3 length is 16 residues. CDR1 is LNHDA and CDR2 is SQIVND in the germline V gene (reference sequence). The V gene lost 7 bases and the J gene lost 0 bases, with 16 bases spanning the gap. The CDR3 sequence: CASTPRGGLSYNEQFF. As DNA, the CDR3 is TGTGCCAGTACCCCGAGGGGGGGGCTCTCCTACAATGAGCAGTTCTTC. Full variable domain (missing parts from reference TRBV19 and TRBJ2-1): DGGITQSPKYLFRKEGQNVTLSCEQNLNHDAMYWYRQDPGQGLRLIYYSQIVNDFQKGDIAEGYSVSREKKESFPLTVTSAQKNPTAFYLCASTPRGGLSYNEQFFGPGTRLTVL.

V gene TRBV6-5 combines with J gene TRBJ1-6; 7 bases match TRBD1. The CDR3 consists of 15 residues. CDR1 is MNHEY, CDR2 SVGAGI, per germline. After removal of 6 bases from V and 1 base from J, the junction contained 3 bases not matched to a gene. CDR3 loop: CASSRQGSYNSPLHF. In DNA form, the CDR3 reads TGTGCCAGCAGCCGACAGGGTTCCTATAATTCACCCCTCCACTTT.

The rearrangement links TRBV12-3 or TRBV12-4 to TRBJ2-1; D is perhaps TRBD1 (5 bases). With 6 bases removed from V and 9 bases from J, the gap between germline ends came to 12 bases. This CDR3 spans 12 amino acids. This CDR3 is CASSSLRGEQFF. DNA for the CDR3: TGTGCCAGCAGCTCCCTAAGGGGTGAGCAGTTCTTC.

The chain joins TRBV6-5 to TRBJ1-2; no reliable D call. The V and J ends lost 4 bases and 6 bases respectively, with 9 bases between them. Germline V gives CDR1 MNHEY, CDR2 SVGAGI. CDR3 length: 12 residues. DNA for the CDR3: TGTGCCAGCAGTTTAGGAGGGCATGGCTACACCTTC. This encodes CASSLGGHGYTF.

The rearrangement links TRBV5-1 to TRBJ2-4; 10 bases line up with TRBD2. This CDR3 has 17 amino acids. With 5 bases clipped from V and 0 bases from J, the junction kept 8 bases outside the gene matches. The germline V gene encodes CDR1 SGHRS and CDR2 YFSETQ. CDR3 protein: CASSPSGGGLAKNIQYF. In DNA, the CDR3 is TGCGCCAGCAGTCCTAGCGGGGGTGGTTTAGCCAAAAACATTCAGTACTTC.

V is TRBV7-3 and J is TRBJ2-3; a possible D gene is TRBD2 (6 bases). Germline V CDR1 and CDR2: SGHTA, FQGTGA. The length of the CDR3 is 15 residues. Deletions cut 5 bases from V and 0 bases from J, with 12 bases between. The CDR3 coding sequence is TGTGCCAGCAGCAAATTCGGGGGAAGCACAGATACGCAGTATTTT. Its translation: CASSKFGGSTDTQYF. Full variable domain (outside the CDR3, taken from reference TRBV7-3 and TRBJ2-3): GAGVSQTPSNKVTEKGKYVELRCDPISGHTALYWYRQSLGQGPEFLIYFQGTGAADDSGLPNDRFFAVRPEGSVSTLKIQRTERGDSAVYLCASSKFGGSTDTQYFGPGTRLTVL.

This clone was observed once. The gene calls are TRBV18 and TRBJ2-1, with D perhaps TRBD2 (6 bases). Germline CDR1 and CDR2: KGHSH and LQKENI. The V and J ends lost 3 bases and 4 bases respectively, with 10 bases between them. The CDR3 is made up of 14 amino acids. The CDR3 protein is CASSPRDLYNEQFF. The DNA for the CDR3 is TGTGCCAGCTCACCGCGGGACTTATACAATGAGCAGTTCTTC.

This clone came up once. This chain uses TRBV7-2 with TRBJ1-4; 11 nucleotides align to TRBD1. This CDR3 spans 16 amino acids. Germline lookup yields CDR1 SGHTA and CDR2 FQGNSA. J was trimmed by 7 bases and V by 3 bases; bases with no gene match: 7. CDR3 coding DNA: TGTGCCAGCAGCTTGAATCCCGGGACAGGGGGTGAAAAACTGTTTTTT. Its protein is CASSLNPGTGGEKLFF.

This clone occurred a few times. The rearrangement links TRBV30 to TRBJ1-1, with a tentative D call TRBD1 (6 bases). The CDR3 is made up of 12 amino acids. Per germline, CDR1 GTSNPN and CDR2 SVGIG (reference sequence). Trimming left V 2 bases short and J 7 bases short, with 11 bases between. CDR3 DNA: TGTGCCTGGAGTACATTGGACAGTGAAGCTTTCTTT. It is translated as CAWSTLDSEAFF.

The chain is built from TRBV5-1 and TRBJ2-7; the D is unclear. Germline CDR1 is SGHRS and CDR2 is YFSETQ. The ends were cut back, 0 bases at V and 3 bases at J, with 7 bases in the middle. The CDR3 sequence is 13 residues long. The CDR3 coding sequence is TGCGCCAGCAGCTTGGCTCAGGACTACGAGCAGTACTTC. Its translation: CASSLAQDYEQYF.

This chain uses TRBV4-2 with TRBJ2-2; no clear D. Germline CDR1 reads LGHNA; CDR2 reads YNFKEQ. The CDR3 is 16 residues long. Trimming stripped 1 base from V and 1 base from J, with 10 bases between. The CDR3 region is CASSQATTRNTGELFF. The CDR3 nucleotides are TGTGCCAGCAGCCAAGCCACAACCAGGAACACCGGGGAGCTGTTTTTT.

The chain recombines TRBV6-1 with TRBJ1-6; D ambiguous. Germline CDR1 and CDR2: MNHNS and SASEGT. V was cut by 3 bases and J by 0 bases, with 6 bases left in between. The CDR3 totals 15 residues. CDR3 in DNA: TGTGCCAGCAGTGACAGAAGCTCCTATAATTCACCCCTCCACTTT. Residues: CASSDRSSYNSPLHF.

The CDR3, as DNA: TGTGCCAGCAGCCAAGTCACGGGGGGCGGACAGCCCCAGCATTTT. It codes for CASSQVTGGGQPQHF. V is TRBV3-1 (or the pseudogene TRBV3-2) and J is TRBJ1-5; weak D call: TRBD1 (6 bases). CDR1 LGHDT and CDR2 YNNKEL come from the germline V gene (reference sequence). The V and J ends lost 1 base and 7 bases respectively, with 14 bases between them. This CDR3 has 15 amino acids.

This clone showed up just once. V usage is TRBV12-3 or TRBV12-4 and J usage is TRBJ2-7; D perhaps matches TRBD1 (6 bases). This CDR3 contains 12 residues. Trimming took 6 bases from V and 2 from J, leaving 8 bases between them. The CDR3 region is CASRQGPYEQYF. CDR3 DNA: TGTGCCAGCAGACAGGGCCCCTACGAGCAGTACTTC.

The chain combines TRBV7-9 with TRBJ1-2; D might be TRBD1 (5 bases). Germline CDR1 is SEHNR and CDR2 is FQNEAQ (reference sequence). The V gene lost 5 bases and the J gene lost 4 bases, with 14 bases spanning the gap. The CDR3 is 14 residues long. The CDR3 sequence is CASSPRGSLYGYTF. The CDR3 nucleotides are TGTGCCAGCAGCCCCCGGGGGAGCCTCTATGGCTACACCTTC.

The V gene is TRBV7-2, the J gene TRBJ2-7; perhaps TRBD1 as D (6 bases). V was clipped by 5 bases and J by 2 bases, with 16 bases between them. The CDR3 is 15 amino acids. In germline, CDR1 is SGHTA, CDR2 FQGNSA. The CDR3 region is CASSPRTVGTYEQYF. The CDR3 nucleotides read TGTGCCAGCAGCCCCCGGACAGTAGGCACCTACGAGCAGTACTTC.

The gene calls are TRBV5-1 and TRBJ1-1; maybe TRBD1 (6 bases). Germline CDR1 SGHRS, CDR2 YFSETQ. The CDR3 is made up of 13 amino acids. Between the trimmed V and J ends, which lost 8 bases and 6 bases, there was a span of 17 bases. CDR3 sequence: CARSLKGVAEAFF. In DNA form, the CDR3 reads TGCGCCAGGTCATTGAAGGGGGTCGCTGAAGCTTTCTTT.

V is TRBV3-1 (or the pseudogene TRBV3-2) and J is TRBJ2-1; 12 bases agree with TRBD2. The CDR3 is made up of 15 amino acids. The ends lost 4 bases at V and 7 bases at J; junction bases unmatched: 5. Looked up from germline, CDR1 is LGHDT and CDR2 is YNNKEL (reference sequence). CDR3 DNA sequence: TGTGCCAGCAGCCTATCTAGCGGGGGGGCGAATGAGCAGTTCTTC. Translating gives CASSLSSGGANEQFF.

This clone appeared a single time. This sequence joins TRBV6-6 and TRBJ2-7; D gene ambiguous. Trimming pared 0 bases from V and 1 base from J, leaving 13 bases between. Germline CDR1 reads MNHNY; CDR2 reads SVGAGI (reference sequence). The CDR3 totals 16 residues. The CDR3 here is CASSYSNTRFSYEQYF. CDR3 sequence (DNA): TGTGCCAGCAGTTACTCGAACACGAGGTTTTCCTACGAGCAGTACTTC.

This sequence joins TRBV7-9 and TRBJ2-5; 9 bases map to TRBD1. The CDR3 is 17 residues long. V lost 0 bases, J lost 0 bases, and 5 bases stayed unmatched. Germline assignment: CDR1 SEHNR and CDR2 FQNEAQ (reference sequence). In DNA, the CDR3 is TGTGCCAGCAGCTTAGCGCAAGGACAGGGGTACCAAGAGACCCAGTACTTC. Protein product: CASSLAQGQGYQETQYF.

The genes are TRBV13 and TRBJ2-3; D not resolved. Germline CDR1 is PRHDT and CDR2 is FYEKMQ (reference sequence). This CDR3 region has 16 residues. V was shortened by 2 bases and J by 0 bases, with 12 bases between the two germline ends. CDR3 coding DNA: TGTGCCAGCAGCTTAATGTATCCGTATAGCACAGATACGCAGTATTTT. It is translated as CASSLMYPYSTDTQYF.

V usage is TRBV28 and J usage is TRBJ2-4, with 12 positions matching TRBD1. V lost 5 bases to trimming and J lost 7 bases; unmatched junction nucleotides: 3. This CDR3 comprises 14 residues. In germline, CDR1 is MDHEN, CDR2 SYDVKM. CDR3 nucleotides: TGTGCCAGCAGTGCGGGACAGGGGGCTAACATTCAGTACTTC. It yields the protein CASSAGQGANIQYF. The entire variable domain, with the rest obtained from reference TRBV28 and TRBJ2-4, is as follows: DVKVTQSSRYLVKRTGEKVFLECVQDMDHENMFWYRQDPGLGLRLIYFSYDVKMKEKGDIPEGYSVSREKKERFSLILESASTNQTSMYLCASSAGQGANIQYFGAGTRLSVL.

Turning to this clone: Its ends do not fully match the called genes, so a read error is possible. V is TRBV5-6 and J is TRBJ1-1; 7 positions agree with TRBD1. From germline, CDR1 is SGHDT and CDR2 YYEEEE. The CDR3 loop spans 14 amino acids. CDR3 coding DNA: TGTGCCAGCAAACAGACAGGGAATATCGGGAAGCTGGACTTT. It translates to CASKQTGNIGKLDF.

V gene TRBV5-4 combines with J gene TRBJ2-5; D is unresolved. CDR1 is SGHNT and CDR2 is YYREEE in the germline V gene (reference sequence). V gave up 0 bases and J gave up 1 base, with 7 bases separating them. The CDR3 loop spans 14 amino acids. CDR3 DNA: TGTGCCAGCAGCTTGGAGCCTACCCAAGAGACCCAGTACTTC. It codes for CASSLEPTQETQYF.

This chain joins TRBV9 and TRBJ2-3, with D maybe TRBD1 (5 bases). Trimming left V 3 bases short and J 6 bases short, with 17 bases between. In germline, CDR1 is SGDLS, CDR2 YYNGEE. The CDR3 has 15 residues. DNA for the CDR3: TGTGCCAGCAGCGAAGGGGCAGGGCCTATGGATACGCAGTATTTT. This sequence encodes CASSEGAGPMDTQYF.